Sequencing of this T cell receptor (beta chain) was carried out in a study of T cell responses to AZD1222 COVID-19 vaccine. The CDR3 totals 13 residues. J lost 2 bases, V lost 8 bases, and 6 bases had no gene match. Germline values: CDR1 MNHEY, CDR2 SVGAGI. The protocol was immunoSEQ multiplex PCR, while the TCRdb copy is restricted to in-frame clones and leaves out a portion. The sample includes about 88,000 clones, around nine tenths of them seen just once. The sequence was collected from an adult in good health. The chain couples TRBV6-5 to TRBJ2-7; 7 nucleotides match TRBD2. The source material was peripheral blood, sampled on day 0 of AZD1222 vaccination. The CDR3 DNA follows: TGTGCCAGCGGGGGGGGAGGGACCTACGAGCAGTACTTC. As protein: CASGGGGTYEQYF.